Listed below are T cell receptor beta chains from one sample, sequenced in a study of neurological immune-mediated disorders. TCRdb reanalysed the 5' RACE reads using MiXCR and keeps one entry per CDR3 protein. The sample includes roughly 52,000 distinct CDR3 sequences, approximately 5.8% of them seen just once. Sequenced sample: CD4+ T cells from blood. All receptors derive from a young woman with multiple sclerosis. Each CDR3 is given with its conserved first and last residue. Each record gives: D gene, CDR3 length, J gene, V gene, clone size, CDR3 protein, CDR3 DNA. A D gene is named only where the DNA matches it firmly. Clone size is given as once, few or many counts, or a class when the clone is expanded.

-,12,TRBJ1-2,TRBV5-1,medium-sized,CASSLDPYSYTF,TGCGCCAGCAGCTTGGACCCTTATTCCTACACCTTC
TRBD1,14,TRBJ1-1,TRBV28,many,CASRTGTGSTEAFF,TGTGCCAGCAGGACCGGGACAGGGAGCACTGAAGCTTTCTTT
TRBD1,16,TRBJ1-5,TRBV24-1,many,CATSDSAGGSNQPQHF,TGTGCCACCAGTGATTCCGCAGGGGGTAGCAATCAGCCCCAGCATTTT
-,15,TRBJ2-6,TRBV5-1,many,CASTRVGSGANVLTF,TGCGCCAGTACCCGCGTGGGCTCTGGGGCCAACGTCCTGACTTTC
TRBD2,15,TRBJ2-1,TRBV12-3/TRBV12-4,many,CASSLGRELLDEQFF,TGTGCCAGCAGTTTAGGGCGGGAGTTGTTGGATGAGCAGTTCTTC
TRBD1,13,TRBJ1-1,TRBV3-1,many,CASSPGGPTKAFF,TGTGCCAGCAGCCCAGGGGGCCCGACAAAAGCTTTCTTT
TRBD1,14,TRBJ1-2,TRBV7-2,many,CASSKRDRAGGYTF,TGTGCCAGCAGCAAACGGGACAGGGCGGGTGGCTACACCTTC
-,15,TRBJ1-1,TRBV2,many,CASSGTVLMNTEAFF,TGTGCCAGCAGTGGGACAGTCCTTATGAACACTGAAGCTTTCTTT
TRBD1,14,TRBJ2-7,TRBV14,many,CASSPRQGTYEQYF,TGTGCCAGCAGCCCCCGACAGGGTACCTACGAGCAGTACTTC
-,13,TRBJ2-1,TRBV7-2,many,CASSLTSYNEQFF,TGTGCCAGCAGCCTAACAAGTTACAATGAGCAGTTCTTC
TRBD1,15,TRBJ1-3,TRBV15,many,CATSRRTGLGNTIYF,TGTGCCACCAGCAGACGGACAGGCTTAGGAAACACCATATATTTT
TRBD2,15,TRBJ2-1,TRBV5-4,many,CASSFLSGGANEQFF,TGTGCCAGCAGCTTCCTTAGCGGGGGGGCAAATGAGCAGTTCTTC
-,14,TRBJ1-4,TRBV28,many,CASGGLPTNEKLFF,TGTGCCAGCGGTGGACTGCCAACTAATGAAAAACTGTTTTTT
-,13,TRBJ1-3,TRBV20-1,many,CSASKGSGNTIYF,TGCAGTGCTAGTAAGGGGTCTGGAAACACCATATATTTT
-,14,TRBJ2-4,TRBV5-1,many,CASSLGTVENIQYF,TGCGCCAGCAGCTTGGGGACAGTGGAAAACATTCAGTACTTC
TRBD2,16,TRBJ2-1,TRBV5-1,many,CASSWGGSGSVDEQFF,TGCGCCAGCAGCTGGGGGGGGAGCGGGAGTGTTGATGAGCAGTTCTTC
-,13,TRBJ2-1,TRBV5-1,many,CASSLRDYNEQFF,TGCGCCAGCAGCTTGCGGGATTACAATGAGCAGTTCTTC